The 16 T cell receptor beta chains in this list originate from one sample, sequenced in a study of blood T cell repertoires in COVID-19. Generated by immunoSEQ multiplex PCR, the TCRdb table keeps only in-frame clones and is missing some. The sample yields a few hundred thousand clones, roughly 88% seen once. The sequenced material came from peripheral blood. The receptor source for this set is a woman aged 45 to 65 with acute or convalescent COVID-19.

CDR3 residues: CASSPTAGFNSPLHF. DNA for the CDR3: TGCGCCAGCAGCCCTACGGCGGGGTTTAATTCACCCCTCCACTTT. The V call is TRBV5-1, the J call TRBJ1-6; D unresolved. This CDR3 is 15 amino acids long. CDR1 is SGHRS and CDR2 is YFSETQ in the germline V gene. Trimming cost V 4 bases and J 6 bases, with 14 bases left between them.

J is TRBJ2-3 and V is TRBV1; TRBD2 is the table's D call and was not checked against the DNA. TRBV1 is reported as a pseudogene. The CDR3 runs to 19 residues. CDR3 nucleotide sequence: TGCACCAGCAGCCAAGAAGGGCTAGCGGAAGGGGAATTCACAGATACGCAGTATTTT. Translated, it gives CTSSQEGLAEGEFTDTQYF.

This CDR3 is CASSLEGLAGVGEQYF. The DNA for the CDR3 is TGTGCCAGCAGCTTAGAAGGGCTAGCGGGAGTGGGCGAGCAGTACTTC. The chain couples TRBV11-2 to TRBJ2-7, with 10 nucleotides matching TRBD2. Germline trimming cut 0 bases from V and 6 bases from J; bases unmatched to any gene: 8. This CDR3 spans 16 amino acids. From germline, CDR1 is SGHAT and CDR2 FQNNGV.

The chain joins TRBV7-9 to TRBJ2-5; 11 bases agree with TRBD1. V shed 5 bases, J shed 4 bases, and the junction held 9 bases outside the gene matches. The CDR3 spans 16 residues. Germline assignment: CDR1 SEHNR and CDR2 FQNEAQ (reference sequence). The CDR3 sequence is CASSDRDRGVAETQYF. The CDR3 DNA follows: TGTGCCAGCAGCGACCGGGACAGGGGGGTAGCAGAGACCCAGTACTTC.

V usage is TRBV28 and J usage is TRBJ1-1; perhaps TRBD1 as D (6 bases). The CDR3 extends over 15 amino acids. Germline V CDR1 and CDR2: MDHEN, SYDVKM. Trimming took 5 bases from V and 5 from J, leaving 18 bases between them. The chain's CDR3 is CASSPPTGGATEAFF. DNA of the CDR3: TGTGCCAGCAGTCCTCCAACGGGGGGGGCGACTGAAGCTTTCTTT.

The chain is built from TRBV24-1 and TRBJ1-5; 7 nucleotides align to TRBD1. This CDR3 has 13 residues. The V gene end was trimmed by 9 bases and the J gene end by 6 bases; junction bases not matched to a gene: 7. From germline, CDR1 is KGHDR and CDR2 SFDVKD. Here the CDR3 DNA reads TGTGCCACCGGACAGGTCGAGGGTCAGCCCCAGCATTTT. It specifies CATGQVEGQPQHF.

The rearrangement uses TRBV6-9 and TRBJ2-7, with a weak D call TRBD2 (5 bases). Trimming removed 5 bases from V and 6 bases from J, with 11 bases in between. There are 12 residues in the CDR3. CDR1 MNHGY and CDR2 SVAAGI come from the germline V gene. The CDR3 region has the DNA TGTGCCAGCAGTCGGAGGAGAGGCGAGCAGTACTTC. Translated: CASSRRRGEQYF.

Here the CDR3 reads CASSLRTGEDGYTF. Written as DNA, the CDR3 is TGTGCCAGCAGTCTCAGGACCGGGGAAGATGGCTACACCTTC. The rearrangement links TRBV6-2 or TRBV6-3 to TRBJ1-2, with D uncertain. CDR1 is MNHEY, CDR2 SVGEGT, per germline. Trimming left V 5 bases short and J 6 bases short, with 16 bases between. The CDR3 sequence is 14 residues long.

The chain joins TRBV19 to TRBJ1-6; D might be TRBD1 (5 bases). The ends were cut back, 6 bases at V and 8 bases at J, with 17 bases in the middle. Germline loops: CDR1 LNHDA, CDR2 SQIVND (reference sequence). This CDR3 has 15 residues. The CDR3 DNA reads as TGTGCCAGTAGACTGACAGCCGCCTCCTATTCACCCCTCCACTTT. It yields the protein CASRLTAASYSPLHF.

The chain is built from TRBV10-2 and TRBJ2-7; D possibly corresponds to TRBD2 (7 bases). V lost 8 bases, J lost 5 bases, and 16 bases lay in between. This CDR3 region has 13 residues. Germline loops: CDR1 WSHSY, CDR2 SAAADI. The CDR3 DNA follows: TGCGCCAGCGCCCAAGGGGGGGGAAACGAGCAGTACTTC. It specifies CASAQGGGNEQYF.

The rearrangement links TRBV27 to TRBJ1-4; no firm D call. The CDR3 covers 13 residues. Trimming shortened V by 3 bases and J by 7 bases, and 9 bases separated the two germline ends. CDR1 and CDR2 from the germline V gene are MNHEY and SMNVEV (reference sequence). CDR3 nucleotide sequence: TGTGCCAGCAGTTTTCCAGGATCTGAAAAACTGTTTTTT. It translates to CASSFPGSEKLFF.

This sequence joins TRBV12-3 or TRBV12-4 and TRBJ2-7, with D hard to call. Trimming cost V 5 bases and J 0 bases, with 8 bases left between them. This CDR3 region has 13 residues. The CDR3 DNA is TGTGCCAGCAGTCCGCAGAACTCCTACGAGCAGTACTTC. This encodes CASSPQNSYEQYF.

The chain recombines TRBV7-2 with TRBJ2-7; TRBD2 aligns across 7 bases. With 4 bases clipped from V and 5 bases from J, the junction kept 8 bases outside the gene matches. The CDR3 has 14 amino acids. Germline values: CDR1 SGHTA, CDR2 FQGNSA. CDR3 in amino acids: CASSSRESGNEQYF. DNA of the CDR3: TGTGCCAGCAGCTCGCGGGAGTCGGGGAACGAGCAGTACTTC.

To note about this clone: A read error may be the cause here, since a much bigger clone is one base away. The same CDR3 also results from other DNA sequences found in this sample. The chain couples TRBV27 to TRBJ1-1; possible D gene TRBD1, 5 bases. Germline V CDR1 and CDR2: MNHEY, SMNVEV (reference sequence). The germline V and J ends were trimmed by 3 bases and 1 base, with 6 bases remaining between them. The CDR3 has 13 amino acids. The CDR3 is CASSFGGNTEAFF. CDR3 bases: TGTGCCAGCAGTTTCGGGGGGAACACTGAAGCTTTCTTT.

The chain uses TRBV7-2 and TRBJ2-1; TRBD1 might be the D (6 bases). The germline gives CDR1 SGHTA, CDR2 FQGNSA. The CDR3 runs 15 residues. The V gene lost 6 bases and the J gene lost 2 bases, with 14 bases spanning the gap. The DNA for the CDR3 is TGTGCCAGCAGTCCCGGGACATCAACCTACAATGAGCAGTTCTTC. It translates to CASSPGTSTYNEQFF.

Only a few counts were recorded for this clone. This chain connects TRBV5-1 to TRBJ2-7, with 8 bases lining up with TRBD2. The CDR3 is 15 residues long. From germline, CDR1 is SGHRS and CDR2 YFSETQ. Trimming at V came to 4 bases and at J to 2 bases, leaving 8 bases not matched to a gene. CDR3 bases: TGCGCCAGCAGCACTTTAGCGGGGCCGGCCTACGAGCAGTACTTC. Translated: CASSTLAGPAYEQYF.